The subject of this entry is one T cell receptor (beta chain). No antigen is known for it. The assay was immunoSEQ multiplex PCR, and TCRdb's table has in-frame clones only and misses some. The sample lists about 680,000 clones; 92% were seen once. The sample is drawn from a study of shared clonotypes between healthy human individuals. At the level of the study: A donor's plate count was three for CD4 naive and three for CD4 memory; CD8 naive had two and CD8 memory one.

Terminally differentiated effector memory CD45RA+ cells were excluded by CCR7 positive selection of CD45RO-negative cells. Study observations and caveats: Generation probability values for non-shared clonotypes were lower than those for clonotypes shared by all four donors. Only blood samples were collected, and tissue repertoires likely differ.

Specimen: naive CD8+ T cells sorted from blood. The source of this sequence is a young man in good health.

CDR3 bases: TGTGCCAGCAGCGGACGTGGGGGTGACGGCAACAATGAGCAGTTCTTC. Its translation is CASSGRGGDGNNEQFF. This rearrangement joins TRBV5-4 to TRBJ2-1; possibly TRBD1 or TRBD2 for D (5 bases each). Trimming took 4 bases from V and 5 from J, leaving 19 bases between them. From germline, CDR1 is SGHNT and CDR2 YYREEE (reference sequence). This CDR3 region has 16 residues.